This T cell receptor beta chain was captured by sequencing in a study of T cells in tumors after PD-1 blockade. Input was roughly 616 ng to 6,500 ng of genomic DNA from tumor or blood. V lost 5 bases to trimming and J lost 7 bases, with 18 bases between them. The CDR3 is made up of 16 amino acids. The germline CDR1 and CDR2 sequences are SNHLY and FYNNEI. Clones were read by immunoSEQ multiplex PCR, and TCRdb kept only the in-frame ones, dropping some. Of roughly 48,000 clones in the sample, 81% were seen once. Sequenced here: PBMCs, sampled before anti-PD-1 treatment. The TCR originated in a human donor with basal cell carcinoma. The rearrangement joins TRBV2 to TRBJ1-6, with unresolved D. The CDR3 DNA sequence: TGTGCCAGCAGTCTGACACAAGGCGCCCGGAATTCACCCCTCCACTTT. Translated, it gives CASSLTQGARNSPLHF.